This T cell receptor (beta chain) was sequenced for a study of identical twins. Template switching added a universal primer site, and cDNA bore unique molecular identifiers. TCRdb analysed the 5' RACE reads with MiXCR anew, one entry per CDR3 protein. The sample has about 240,000 distinct CDR3 sequences; roughly a tenth are singletons. This clonotype has more than one count but fewer than ten. As yet, its antigen is unknown. Notes on the study in general: Abundant beta clonotypes from cord blood had fewer insertions, unlike memory repertoires, which showed none. The presence of invariant MAIT and iNKT cells could partly confound analyses of zero-insertion sequences.

The CDR3 sequence is 13 residues long. The V and J ends lost 5 bases and 9 bases, in that order; junction bases with no gene match: 6. Germline CDR1 and CDR2: SGHTA and FQGNSA. This chain joins TRBV7-2 and TRBJ2-1; 8 bases map to TRBD2. This sequence was found in a man aged 45-65 years in good health. Sequenced input: memory T cells sorted from blood. The CDR3 reads CASSPGTSFEQFF. CDR3 nucleotides: TGTGCCAGCAGCCCCGGGACTAGTTTTGAGCAGTTCTTC.